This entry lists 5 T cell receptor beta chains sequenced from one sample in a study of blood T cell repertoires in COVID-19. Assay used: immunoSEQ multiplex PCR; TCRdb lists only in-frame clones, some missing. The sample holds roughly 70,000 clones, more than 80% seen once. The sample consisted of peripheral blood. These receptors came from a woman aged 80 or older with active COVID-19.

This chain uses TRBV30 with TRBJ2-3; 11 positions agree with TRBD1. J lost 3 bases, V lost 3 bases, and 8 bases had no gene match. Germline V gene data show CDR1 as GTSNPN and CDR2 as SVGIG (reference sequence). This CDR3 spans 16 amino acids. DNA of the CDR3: TGTGCCTGGAGCCTGACCGGGACAGGGGGAACAGATACGCAGTATTTT. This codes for CAWSLTGTGGTDTQYF.

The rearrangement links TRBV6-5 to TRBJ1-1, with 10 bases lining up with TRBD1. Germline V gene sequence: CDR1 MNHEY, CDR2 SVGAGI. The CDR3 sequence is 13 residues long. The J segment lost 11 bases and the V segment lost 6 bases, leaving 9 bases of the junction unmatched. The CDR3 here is CASSLGQGMWAFF. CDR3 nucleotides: TGTGCCAGCAGCCTGGGACAGGGGATGTGGGCTTTCTTT.

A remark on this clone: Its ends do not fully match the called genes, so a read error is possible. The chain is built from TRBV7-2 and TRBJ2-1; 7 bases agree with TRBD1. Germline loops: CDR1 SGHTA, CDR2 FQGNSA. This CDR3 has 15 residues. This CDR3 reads CAGSLNRGRYNEQFF. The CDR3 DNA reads TGTGCCGGCAGCCTAAACAGGGGTCGATACAATGAGCAGTTCTTC. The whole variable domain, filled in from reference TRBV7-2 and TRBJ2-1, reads GAGVSQSPSNKVTEKGKDVELRCDPISGHTALYWYRQSLGQGLEFLIYFQGNSAPDKSGLPSDRFSAERTGGSVSTLTIQRTQQEDSAVYLCAGSLNRGRYNEQFFGPGTRLTVL.

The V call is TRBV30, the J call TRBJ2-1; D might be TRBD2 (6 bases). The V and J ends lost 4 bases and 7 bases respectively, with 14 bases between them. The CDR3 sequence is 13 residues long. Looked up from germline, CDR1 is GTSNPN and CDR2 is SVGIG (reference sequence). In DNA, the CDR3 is TGTGCCTGGAATCGGGGAGGACAAAATGAGCAGTTCTTC. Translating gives CAWNRGGQNEQFF.

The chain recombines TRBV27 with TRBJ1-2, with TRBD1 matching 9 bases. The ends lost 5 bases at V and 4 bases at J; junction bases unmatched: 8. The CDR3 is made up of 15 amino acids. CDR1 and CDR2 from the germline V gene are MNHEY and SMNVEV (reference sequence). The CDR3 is CASSPTGGASYGYTF. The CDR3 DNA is TGTGCCAGCAGTCCTACAGGGGGCGCGAGCTATGGCTACACCTTC.